Presented here are 17 T cell receptor beta chains from one specimen sequenced in a study of T cells after yellow fever vaccination. TCRdb redid the calling of the 5' RACE reads with MiXCR, one entry per CDR3 protein. The sample shows a few hundred thousand distinct CDR3 sequences, around 5.3% of them seen only once. The sample was CD4+ T cells sorted from PBMCs, taken on the day of the yellow fever booster vaccination. Source of these receptors: a man between 18 and 29 years old who received the YFV17D yellow fever vaccine.

In its sample, this clonotype was seen many times. One junction end does not reproduce the germline sequence, and a read error may be involved. The genes are TRBV2 and TRBJ2-1, with TRBD2 matching over 7 bases. This CDR3 spans 12 amino acids. CDR1 is SNHLY, CDR2 FYNNEI, per germline. In nucleotides, the CDR3 is TGCGCCAGCACTCAAGCGGGGAGTGAGCAGTTCTTC. This sequence encodes CASTQAGSEQFF. Together with reference TRBV2 and TRBJ2-1, the CDR3 gives the full variable domain: EPEVTQTPSHQVTQMGQEVILRCVPISNHLYFYWYRQILGQKVEFLVSFYNNEISEKSEIFDDQFSVERPDGSNFTLKIRSTKLEDSAMYFCASTQAGSEQFFGPGTRLTVL.

The genes are TRBV4-3 and TRBJ2-2, with no clear D. This CDR3 region has 13 residues. Trimming removed 6 bases at V and 4 bases at J, with 9 bases between. The germline V gene has CDR1 LGHNA and CDR2 YSLEER. In DNA form, the CDR3 reads TGCGCCAGCAGGCACCAATTCACCGGGGAGCTGTTTTTT. Translating gives CASRHQFTGELFF.

Ten or more counts support this clonotype. This chain connects TRBV12-3 or TRBV12-4 to TRBJ1-4; the D gene is possibly TRBD1 (5 bases). Trimming cost V 6 bases and J 10 bases, with 12 bases left between them. The CDR3 is made up of 12 amino acids. The CDR3 coding sequence is TGTGCCAGCAGGTTCGGTGGGGGAAAACTGTTTTTT. This sequence encodes CASRFGGGKLFF.

With respect to this clonotype: This may arise from a read error, as a much more abundant clone is one base away. The chain uses TRBV7-9 and TRBJ2-1, with D tentatively TRBD1 (5 bases). The CDR3 contains 15 residues. The V gene's germline CDR1 is SEHNR and CDR2 FQNEAQ (reference sequence). The CDR3 spells CVSSPKFRVGNEQFF. CDR3 bases: TGTGTCAGCAGCCCGAAGTTCAGGGTTGGGAATGAGCAGTTCTTC.

This clonotype was seen more than once but under ten times. V is TRBV4-1 and J is TRBJ1-2; D not resolved. Germline-derived CDR1 and CDR2 are MGHRA and YSYEKL. This CDR3 spans 13 amino acids. Trimming left V 1 base short and J 4 bases short, with 7 bases between. This chain's CDR3 is CASSQADFYGYTF. In DNA, the CDR3 is TGCGCCAGCAGCCAAGCAGACTTCTATGGCTACACCTTC.

This clonotype appeared a few times. The chain couples TRBV9 to TRBJ2-3, with a tentative D call TRBD1 (5 bases). The CDR3 has 16 amino acids. Trimming shortened V by 2 bases and J by 2 bases, and 15 bases separated the two germline ends. Germline CDR1 and CDR2: SGDLS and YYNGEE. CDR3 in amino acids: CASSVRDSRYTDTQYF. In nucleotides, the CDR3 is TGTGCCAGCAGCGTCAGGGATTCCAGATACACAGATACGCAGTATTTT.

The sample holds a few counts of this clonotype. The chain employs TRBV28 and TRBJ2-6; 7 nucleotides align to TRBD1. The germline CDR1 and CDR2 sequences are MDHEN and SYDVKM. The CDR3 covers 18 residues. The junction had 7 bases not matched to a gene; V was cut back by 2 bases and J by 0 bases. CDR3 amino acids: CASSLPTGLSSGANVLTF. DNA of the CDR3: TGTGCCAGCAGTTTACCGACAGGGTTAAGCTCTGGGGCCAACGTCCTGACTTTC.

The chain recombines TRBV5-1 with TRBJ2-2; possible D gene TRBD1, 6 bases. The CDR3 consists of 15 residues. The germline V gene has CDR1 SGHRS and CDR2 YFSETQ. The ends were cut back, 4 bases at V and 6 bases at J, with 16 bases in the middle. The CDR3 spells CASSPLTGESGELFF. The DNA for the CDR3 is TGCGCCAGCAGCCCCCTGACAGGAGAATCCGGGGAGCTGTTTTTT.

This chain links TRBV5-1 with TRBJ1-2, with a weak D call TRBD1 (5 bases). This CDR3 is 14 amino acids long. Germline loops: CDR1 SGHRS, CDR2 YFSETQ. Between the trimmed V and J ends, which lost 0 bases and 7 bases, there was a span of 13 bases. The CDR3 DNA sequence: TGCGCCAGCAGCTTGGCGGGGGACTACAGTGGCTACACCTTC. Its protein product is CASSLAGDYSGYTF.

This clonotype was counted a few times. This chain links TRBV20-1 with TRBJ1-1; D ambiguous. Per the germline V gene, CDR1 is DFQATT and CDR2 is SNEGSKA (reference sequence). The CDR3 has 12 amino acids. Trimming stripped 1 base from V and 4 bases from J, with 7 bases between. The CDR3 loop is CSARVTSTEAFF. The CDR3 nucleotides are TGCAGTGCTAGAGTCACCAGCACTGAAGCTTTCTTT.

The genes are TRBV20-1 and TRBJ1-5, with 8 bases identical to TRBD1. The CDR3 extends over 16 amino acids. CDR1 is DFQATT, CDR2 SNEGSKA, per germline (reference sequence). The CDR3 loop is CSPSGRGQVRNQPQHF. CDR3 DNA: TGCAGCCCATCTGGGCGGGGACAGGTACGCAATCAGCCCCAGCATTTT.

The chain has TRBV4-3 and TRBJ2-7, with D hard to call. This CDR3 is 14 amino acids long. Trimming stripped 0 bases from V and 3 bases from J, with 9 bases between. Germline CDR1 LGHNA, CDR2 YSLEER. CDR3 region: CASSQDRTSYEQYF. CDR3 DNA sequence: TGCGCCAGCAGCCAAGATAGAACGAGCTACGAGCAGTACTTC.

This clonotype occurred many times. The chain has TRBV6-5 and TRBJ2-4; 13 bases map to TRBD2. Germline trimming cut 5 bases from V and 4 bases from J; bases unmatched to any gene: 8. This CDR3 has 17 amino acids. The germline CDR1 and CDR2 sequences are MNHEY and SVGAGI. As DNA, the CDR3 is TGTGCCAGCAGTCCTCGGACTAGCGGGGGCGCGAAAAACATTCAGTACTTC. This gives the protein CASSPRTSGGAKNIQYF.

The chain uses TRBV7-2 and TRBJ2-3; D is uncertain. Germline CDR1 SGHTA, CDR2 FQGNSA. V gave up 0 bases and J gave up 1 base, with 8 bases separating them. CDR3 size: 15 residues. CDR3: CASSLAADRTDTQYF. As DNA, the CDR3 is TGTGCCAGCAGCTTAGCGGCAGATCGCACAGATACGCAGTATTTT.

This clonotype has more than one count but fewer than ten. The chain couples TRBV4-1 to TRBJ2-5, with TRBD1 identical over 7 bases. The CDR3 consists of 14 residues. Germline-derived CDR1 and CDR2 are MGHRA and YSYEKL. Trimming at V came to 3 bases and at J to 0 bases, leaving 1 base not matched to a gene. The CDR3 here is CASSQDRYQETQYF. The DNA of the CDR3 is TGCGCCAGCAGCCAGGACAGGTACCAAGAGACCCAGTACTTC.

This sequence joins TRBV4-3 and TRBJ2-3, with D hard to call. There are 17 residues in the CDR3. In germline, CDR1 is LGHNA, CDR2 YSLEER. Trimming cost V 0 bases and J 1 base, with 14 bases left between them. The CDR3 is CASSQDPRGFGTDTQYF. DNA of the CDR3: TGCGCCAGCAGCCAAGACCCGCGAGGATTTGGCACAGATACGCAGTATTTT.

J is TRBJ1-1 and V is TRBV15; D not certain. The germline V gene encodes CDR1 LNHNV and CDR2 YYDKDF (reference sequence). CDR3 length: 15 residues. With 0 bases removed from V and 0 bases from J, the gap between germline ends came to 8 bases. For the CDR3, the DNA is TGTGCCACCAGCAGAGAGGTGATCATGAACACTGAAGCTTTCTTT. This translates into CATSREVIMNTEAFF.